This T cell receptor (beta chain) was documented in a study of PD-1 blockade in classical Hodgkin lymphoma. In the study overall: Patients were treated with nivolumab at 3 mg/kg, and this was given intravenously every 2 weeks.

In this sample, this clone turned up once. Every patient relapsed after autologous stem cell transplantation, and brentuximab vedotin exposure varied. Classification of best responses gave complete response, partial response or progressive disease. CDR1 and CDR2 from the germline V gene are MGHRA and YSYEKL. The V gene lost 5 bases and the J gene lost 4 bases, with 17 bases spanning the gap. This CDR3 has 15 amino acids. Clones were read by immunoSEQ multiplex PCR, and TCRdb kept only the in-frame ones, dropping some. The sample holds 50,000 or so clones, 75% to 95% seen once. This sequence was found in a human donor with classical Hodgkin lymphoma. The specimen was peripheral blood mononuclear cells (PBMCs), collected before the second cycle of nivolumab. The chain has TRBV4-1 and TRBJ2-5; D call uncertain. The CDR3 is CASSSQLRLAETQYF. The CDR3 DNA reads TGCGCCAGCAGCTCCCAACTCCGGCTGGCAGAGACCCAGTACTTC.